Below, 14 T cell receptor beta chains from the same sample are listed, as sequenced in a study of cytomegalovirus exposure and HLA in healthy donors. PCR primers comprised 60 Vbeta and 13 Jbeta primers. Clones were sequenced by immunoSEQ multiplex PCR, and TCRdb holds only the in-frame ones, with some missing. Among about 94,000 clones listed, over 60% were seen once. The sequenced sample was PBMCs. These receptors were taken from a man aged 25 to 40 in good health and CMV-seronegative.

The chain couples TRBV11-2 to TRBJ2-1; D ambiguous. The CDR3 is made up of 16 amino acids. Germline V gene sequence: CDR1 SGHAT, CDR2 FQNNGV. Trimming removed 0 bases at V and 0 bases at J, with 9 bases between. The CDR3 here is CASSLDRVDSYNEQFF. The CDR3 bases are TGTGCCAGCAGCTTAGATCGGGTAGACTCCTACAATGAGCAGTTCTTC.

Here the CDR3 DNA reads TGCGCCAGCAGCCTTGACACGGTTGAGCAGTTCTTC. This encodes CASSLDTVEQFF. The chain carries TRBV4-1 and TRBJ2-1; no clear D gene. Germline-derived CDR1 and CDR2 are MGHRA and YSYEKL. The CDR3 has 12 amino acids. The V gene lost 4 bases and the J gene lost 9 bases, with 10 bases spanning the gap.

The rearrangement uses TRBV7-9 and TRBJ2-7, with 12 bases lining up with TRBD2. V was pared by 3 bases and J by 0 bases, with 3 bases of the junction left unmatched. The CDR3 loop spans 16 amino acids. Germline lookup yields CDR1 SEHNR and CDR2 FQNEAQ (reference sequence). The CDR3 bases are TGTGCCAGCAGCTTGACTAGCGGGGGTTACTCCTACGAGCAGTACTTC. This encodes CASSLTSGGYSYEQYF.

This sequence joins TRBV30 and TRBJ1-4; 7 nucleotides align to TRBD1. After removal of 2 bases from V and 3 bases from J, the junction contained 3 bases not matched to a gene. This CDR3 region has 14 residues. The germline gives CDR1 GTSNPN, CDR2 SVGIG (reference sequence). The CDR3 nucleotides read TGTGCCTGGAGTAGGGGGACAGCTAATGAAAAACTGTTTTTT. Translation: CAWSRGTANEKLFF. Drawing the rest from reference TRBV30 and TRBJ1-4, the complete variable domain is SQTIHQWPATLVQPVGSPLSLECTVEGTSNPNLYWYRQAAGRGLQLLFYSVGIGQISSEVPQNLSASRPQDRQFILSSKKLLLSDSGFYLCAWSRGTANEKLFFGSGTQLSVL.

CDR3 region: CASSTQGQETQYF. DNA for the CDR3: TGTGCCAGCAGCACACAGGGCCAAGAGACCCAGTACTTC. The chain carries TRBV7-9 and TRBJ2-5; perhaps TRBD1 as D (6 bases). V lost 5 bases and J 1 base, leaving 8 bases between the germline ends. Germline loops: CDR1 SEHNR, CDR2 FQNEAQ (reference sequence). This CDR3 has 13 residues.

This clone was observed a single time. The chain has TRBV11-2 and TRBJ1-5, with a possible D match to TRBD1 (5 bases). Trimming removed 5 bases from V and 3 bases from J, with 14 bases in between. This CDR3 has 15 amino acids. Germline values: CDR1 SGHAT, CDR2 FQNNGV. In DNA, the CDR3 is TGTGCCAGCAGCCCTACAGCAGGGTTCAATCAGCCCCAGCATTTT. This encodes CASSPTAGFNQPQHF. Combining the CDR3 with reference TRBV11-2 and TRBJ1-5 gives the whole variable domain EAGVAQSPRYKIIEKRQSVAFWCNPISGHATLYWYQQILGQGPKLLIQFQNNGVVDDSQLPKDRFSAERLKGVDSTLKIQPAKLEDSAVYLCASSPTAGFNQPQHFGDGTRLSIL.

This clone was seen only a few times. The J gene is TRBJ2-7, the V gene TRBV7-3, with D perhaps TRBD1 (6 bases). Germline CDR1 and CDR2: SGHTA and FQGTGA. Trimming cost V 0 bases and J 5 bases, with 17 bases left between them. The CDR3 is made up of 16 amino acids. The CDR3 DNA sequence: TGTGCCAGCAGCTTAACGGGGACACCCGGAGTGGACGAGCAGTACTTC. This gives the protein CASSLTGTPGVDEQYF. The full variable domain, in which reference TRBV7-3 and TRBJ2-7 provide the parts outside the CDR3, is GAGVSQTPSNKVTEKGKYVELRCDPISGHTALYWYRQSLGQGPEFLIYFQGTGAADDSGLPNDRFFAVRPEGSVSTLKIQRTERGDSAVYLCASSLTGTPGVDEQYFGPGTRLTVT.

The rearrangement joins TRBV14 to TRBJ1-5; no reliable D call. This CDR3 contains 15 residues. CDR1 and CDR2 (germline): SGHDN, FVKESK. V lost 0 bases, J lost 8 bases, and 14 bases lay in between. CDR3 region: CASSQDCVEEEPQHF. CDR3 DNA sequence: TGTGCCAGCAGCCAAGATTGCGTGGAGGAGGAGCCCCAGCATTTT.

Only a few counts were recorded for this clone. This rearrangement joins TRBV5-1 to TRBJ1-4; 9 nucleotides line up with TRBD1. Per germline, CDR1 SGHRS and CDR2 YFSETQ. The CDR3 is made up of 16 amino acids. V shed 0 bases, J shed 6 bases, and the junction held 6 bases outside the gene matches. The CDR3 loop is CASSLAGQGLYEKLFF. DNA for the CDR3: TGCGCCAGCAGCTTGGCCGGACAGGGGCTATATGAAAAACTGTTTTTT.

V is TRBV7-9 and J is TRBJ2-7, with no clear D. V was clipped by 8 bases and J by 5 bases, with 10 bases between them. Germline assignment: CDR1 SEHNR and CDR2 FQNEAQ (reference sequence). CDR3 length: 11 residues. The CDR3 protein is CASSTYDEQYF. DNA for the CDR3: TGTGCCAGCTCGACTTATGACGAGCAGTACTTC.

The chain links TRBV27 to TRBJ1-1, with a tentative D call TRBD1 (5 bases). Trimming took 5 bases from V and 0 from J, leaving 7 bases between them. This CDR3 comprises 13 residues. Germline loops: CDR1 MNHEY, CDR2 SMNVEV (reference sequence). CDR3 nucleotide sequence: TGTGCCAGCAGTCTGACAGTGAACACTGAAGCTTTCTTT. Its protein is CASSLTVNTEAFF.

This chain uses TRBV5-1 with TRBJ2-5; 8 positions agree with TRBD2. Germline-derived CDR1 and CDR2 are SGHRS and YFSETQ. The CDR3 has 15 residues. Trimming cost V 5 bases and J 4 bases; bases outside gene matches: 10. The CDR3 reads CASSWTSRGAETQYF. The CDR3 region has the DNA TGCGCCAGCAGTTGGACTAGCCGTGGAGCAGAGACCCAGTACTTC. Based on the CDR3 plus reference TRBV5-1 and TRBJ2-5, the full variable domain is KAGVTQTPRYLIKTRGQQVTLSCSPISGHRSVSWYQQTPGQGLQFLFEYFSETQRNKGNFPGRFSGRQFSNSRSEMNVSTLELGDSALYLCASSWTSRGAETQYFGPGTRLLVL.

The chain has TRBV25-1 and TRBJ1-1, with 7 bases aligning to TRBD1. Germline CDR1 is MGHDK and CDR2 is SYGVNS. V lost 6 bases to trimming and J lost 2 bases; unmatched junction nucleotides: 18. The CDR3 spans 18 residues. For the CDR3, the DNA is TGTGCCAGCAGGGGCCGGGAGGGAGGGGGCTGGTTTAACACTGAAGCTTTCTTT. Residues: CASRGREGGGWFNTEAFF. Full variable domain (outside the CDR3, taken from reference TRBV25-1 and TRBJ1-1): EADIYQTPRYLVIGTGKKITLECSQTMGHDKMYWYQQDPGMELHLIHYSYGVNSTEKGDLSSESTVSRIRTEHFPLTLESARPSHTSQYLCASRGREGGGWFNTEAFFGQGTRLTVV.

This chain connects TRBV5-1 to TRBJ2-5, with TRBD1 matching over 7 bases. The J call may be in error: the DNA end matches TRBJ2-7 better. CDR3 length: 15 amino acids. CDR1 is SGHRS, CDR2 YFSETQ, per germline. This CDR3 is CASSLLQGSIDEQYF. CDR3 bases: TGCGCCAGCAGCCTACTACAGGGGTCGATTGACGAGCAGTACTTC.